Listed below are T cell receptor beta chains from one sample, sequenced in a study of CD8 T cells in Susac syndrome. TCRdb recomputed calls from the immunoSEQ multiplex PCR reads with MiXCR, one row per CDR3 protein. This sample has about 210,000 distinct CDR3 sequences, with 85% to 95% found just once. Sequenced material: CD4+ T cells from PBMCs. The source of these receptors is a human donor with Susac syndrome. Both conserved end residues are part of each CDR3.

V	J	length	CDR3
TRBV25-1	TRBJ1-3	13	CASSVLSGNTIYF
TRBV18	TRBJ1-1	15	CASSPVKLLDTEAFF
TRBV20-1	TRBJ2-3	16	CSARDDPASGGDTQYF
TRBV5-4	TRBJ1-1	14	CASSLKGRETEAFF
TRBV9	TRBJ1-1	14	CASSELTENTEAFF
TRBV19	TRBJ1-1	14	CASNARGSNTEAFF
TRBV30	TRBJ1-2	14	CAWNPGLPPYGYTF
TRBV28	TRBJ2-3	15	CASTTRGGGTDTQYF
TRBV5-1	TRBJ2-4	13	CASSSELRDRAFF
TRBV20-1	TRBJ2-5	14	CSAPPGREQETQYF
TRBV5-4	TRBJ2-5	15	CASSQGVADQETQYF
TRBV27	TRBJ1-1	14	CASLPGAANTEAFF
TRBV6-2/TRBV6-3	TRBJ1-1	12	CASSPDRGDAFF
TRBV5-1	TRBJ2-2	14	CASSLEWGVGELFF
TRBV29-1	TRBJ1-2	16	CSVESDRAPRKYGYTF
TRBV7-9	TRBJ1-1	14	CASSLGISNTEAFF
TRBV5-6	TRBJ1-5	16	CASSPGTGALNQPQHF
TRBV3-1	TRBJ1-6	17	CASSHFTGTAYNSPLHF
TRBV9	TRBJ1-1	13	CASSWAGGEEAFF
TRBV6-5	TRBJ1-2	15	CASSRTDSGNYGYTF
TRBV29-1	TRBJ1-2	12	CSVELSTDGYTF
TRBV6-2/TRBV6-3	TRBJ1-5	15	CASSYPRAGNQPQHF
TRBV6-2/TRBV6-3	TRBJ2-7	15	CASNEPGLAVYEQYF
TRBV30	TRBJ1-3	13	CAWRRSLGNTIYF
TRBV9	TRBJ2-2	15	CASSPVSRTAGELFF
TRBV5-1	TRBJ2-2	15	CASSSGQGSTGELFF
TRBV5-1	TRBJ2-7	13	CASSNLGTYEQYF
TRBV12-3/TRBV12-4	TRBJ1-4	12	CASSPGASWLFF
TRBV6-5	TRBJ2-7	15	CASSLAGTGGYEQYF
TRBV6-1	TRBJ2-3	11	CASSDPDTQYF
TRBV5-1	TRBJ1-1	13	CASSYTENTEAFF
TRBV20-1	TRBJ2-1	16	CSARDPASGLYNEQFF
TRBV20-1	TRBJ1-2	14	CSVKETGLNYGYTF
TRBV4-2	TRBJ1-2	16	CASSQDLRGRDYGYTF
TRBV6-2/TRBV6-3	TRBJ2-5	14	CASRLGLAQETQYF
TRBV4-3	TRBJ1-2	14	CASSQEGGDDGYTF
TRBV7-2	TRBJ1-4	15	CASSSSGGRGEKLFF
TRBV4-3	TRBJ1-2	15	CASSHGNTAHYGYTF
TRBV9	TRBJ2-5	14	CASSVAGTQETQYF
TRBV10-3	TRBJ1-2	13	CAIAADPTGGYTF